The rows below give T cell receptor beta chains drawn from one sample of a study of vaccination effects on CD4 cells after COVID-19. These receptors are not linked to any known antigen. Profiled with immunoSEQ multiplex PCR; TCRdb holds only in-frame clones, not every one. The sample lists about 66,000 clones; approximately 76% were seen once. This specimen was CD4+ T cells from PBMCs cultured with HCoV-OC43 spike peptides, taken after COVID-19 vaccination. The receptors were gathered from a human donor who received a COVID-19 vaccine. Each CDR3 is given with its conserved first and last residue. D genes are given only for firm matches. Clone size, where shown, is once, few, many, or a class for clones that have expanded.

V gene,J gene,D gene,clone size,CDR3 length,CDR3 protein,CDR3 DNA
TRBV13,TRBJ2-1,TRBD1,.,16,CASSALDRVRPREQFF,TGTGCCAGCAGCGCCCTTGACAGGGTCCGGCCTAGGGAGCAGTTCTTC
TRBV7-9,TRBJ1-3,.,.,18,CASSLIVRRQEAGNTIYF,TGTGCCAGCAGCTTAATCGTCCGGCGGCAGGAGGCTGGAAACACCATATATTTT
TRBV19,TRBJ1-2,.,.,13,CASSIRGARGYTF,TGTGCCAGTAGTATTAGGGGGGCGCGTGGCTACACCTTC
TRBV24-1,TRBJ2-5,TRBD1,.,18,CATSDFSPGTGLVETQYF,TGTGCCACCAGTGATTTCAGTCCCGGGACAGGGTTGGTAGAGACCCAGTACTTC
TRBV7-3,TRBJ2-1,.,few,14,CASSLTRTYNEQFF,TGTGCCAGCAGCTTAACTAGGACCTACAATGAGCAGTTCTTC
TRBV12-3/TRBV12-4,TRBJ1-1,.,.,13,CASSLMRNTEAFF,TGTGCCAGCAGTTTAATGAGGAACACTGAAGCTTTCTTT
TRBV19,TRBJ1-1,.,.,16,CASSVSPSRMNTEAFF,TGTGCCAGTAGTGTATCCCCCAGCCGAATGAACACTGAAGCTTTCTTT
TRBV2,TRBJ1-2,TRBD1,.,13,CASSTQGAGGYTF,TGTGCCAGCAGCACACAGGGGGCCGGAGGCTACACCTTC
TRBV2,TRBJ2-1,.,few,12,CASSEGWNEQFF,TGTGCCAGCAGTGAAGGGTGGAATGAGCAGTTCTTC
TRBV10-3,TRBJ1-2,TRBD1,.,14,CAISDRGQGYGYTF,TGTGCCATCAGTGACAGGGGGCAGGGTTATGGCTACACCTTC
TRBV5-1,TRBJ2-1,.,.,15,CASSLTGNTYNEQFF,TGCGCCAGCAGCTTGACAGGAAATACCTACAATGAGCAGTTCTTC
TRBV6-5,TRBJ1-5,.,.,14,CASTWGRVNQPQHF,TGTGCCAGCACGTGGGGGAGGGTAAATCAGCCCCAGCATTTT
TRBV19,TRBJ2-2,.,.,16,CASSIVGARGPGELFF,TGTGCCAGTAGTATAGTAGGGGCCAGGGGTCCCGGGGAGCTGTTTTTT
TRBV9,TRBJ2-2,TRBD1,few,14,CASSLRTGDGELFF,TGTGCCAGCAGCCTCCGGACAGGGGACGGGGAGCTGTTTTTT
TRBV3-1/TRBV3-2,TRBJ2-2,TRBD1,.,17,CASSQGPGTGGPGELFF,TGTGCCAGCAGCCAGGGGCCAGGGACAGGGGGCCCCGGGGAGCTGTTTTTT
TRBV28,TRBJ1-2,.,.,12,CASEAANYGYTF,TGTGCCAGCGAGGCGGCGAACTATGGCTACACCTTC
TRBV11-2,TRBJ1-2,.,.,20,CASSLEPKGSSMAKNYGYTF,TGTGCCAGCAGCTTAGAGCCTAAGGGGTCTTCCATGGCTAAAAACTATGGCTACACCTTC
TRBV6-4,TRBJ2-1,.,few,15,CASSLGMSSYNEQFF,TGTGCCAGCAGTCTAGGGATGAGCTCCTACAATGAGCAGTTCTTC
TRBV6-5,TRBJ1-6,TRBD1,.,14,CASGWTGDNSPLHF,TGTGCCAGCGGGTGGACAGGTGATAATTCACCCCTCCACTTT
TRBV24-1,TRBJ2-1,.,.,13,CATSDLLGVKRFF,TGTGCCACCAGTGATTTGCTCGGGGTTAAGCGGTTCTTC
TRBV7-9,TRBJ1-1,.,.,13,CASSFGGPEEAFF,TGTGCCAGCAGCTTTGGAGGGCCAGAAGAAGCTTTCTTT
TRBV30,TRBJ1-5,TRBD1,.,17,CAWSTGTVPISNQPQHF,TGTGCCTGGAGCACCGGGACAGTACCCATTAGCAATCAGCCCCAGCATTTT
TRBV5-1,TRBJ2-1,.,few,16,CASSRYDGIPTNEQFF,TGCGCCAGCAGCAGATACGACGGGATTCCCACCAATGAGCAGTTCTTC
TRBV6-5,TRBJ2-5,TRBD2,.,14,CATRAGGPQETQYF,TGTGCCACCCGAGCGGGGGGGCCCCAAGAGACCCAGTACTTC
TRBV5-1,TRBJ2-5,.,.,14,CASSLGPLEETQYF,TGCGCCAGCAGCTTGGGACCCCTGGAAGAGACCCAGTACTTC
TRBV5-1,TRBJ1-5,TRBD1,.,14,CASSFGTANQPQHF,TGCGCCAGCAGCTTCGGGACAGCTAATCAGCCCCAGCATTTT
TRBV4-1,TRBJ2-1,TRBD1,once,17,CASSQVEGRGTYNEQFF,TGCGCCAGCAGCCAAGTTGAGGGCAGGGGGACCTACAATGAGCAGTTCTTC
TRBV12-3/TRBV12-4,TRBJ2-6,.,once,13,CASSFAGANVLTF,TGTGCCAGCAGTTTCGCAGGGGCCAACGTCCTGACTTTC
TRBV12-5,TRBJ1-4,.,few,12,CASALGGEKLFF,TGTGCTAGTGCCCTGGGGGGGGAAAAACTGTTTTTT
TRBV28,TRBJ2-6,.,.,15,CASSLATNGANVLTF,TGTGCCAGCAGTTTAGCCACCAATGGGGCCAACGTCCTGACTTTC
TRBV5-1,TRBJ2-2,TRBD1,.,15,CASSFSTGAAGELFF,TGCGCCAGCAGCTTTTCGACAGGGGCGGCCGGGGAGCTGTTTTTT
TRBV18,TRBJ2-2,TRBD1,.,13,CASSTTGSGELFF,TGTGCCAGCTCAACGACAGGGTCCGGGGAGCTGTTTTTT
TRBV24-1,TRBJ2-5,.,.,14,CATSKDGGKETQYF,TGTGCCACCAGTAAGGACGGAGGCAAAGAGACCCAGTACTTC
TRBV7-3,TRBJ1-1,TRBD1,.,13,CASSFTGDTEAFF,TGTGCCAGCAGCTTTACAGGGGACACTGAAGCTTTCTTT
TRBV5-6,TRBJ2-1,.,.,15,CASSKISSDSITRFF,TGTGCCAGCAGCAAAATAAGTTCGGACAGCATCACTAGGTTCTTC
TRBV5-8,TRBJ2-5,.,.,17,CASPDFFGPPQQETQYF,TGTGCCAGCCCCGACTTTTTTGGGCCGCCACAACAAGAGACCCAGTACTTC
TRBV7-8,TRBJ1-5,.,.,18,CASSLGAGKVASNQPQHF,TGTGCCAGCAGCTTAGGGGCAGGGAAAGTAGCAAGCAATCAGCCCCAGCATTTT
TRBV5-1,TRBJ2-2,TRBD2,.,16,CASSLVAVAGTGELFF,TGCGCCAGCAGCTTGGTGGCGGTAGCGGGGACCGGGGAGCTGTTTTTT
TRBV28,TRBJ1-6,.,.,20,CASSSWRAHSAIRVDSPLHF,TGTGCCAGCAGTTCCTGGAGGGCGCATTCGGCAATACGGGTGGATTCACCCCTCCACTTT
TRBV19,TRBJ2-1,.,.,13,CASSRGPYNEQFF,TGTGCCAGCTCCCGAGGGCCCTACAATGAGCAGTTCTTC
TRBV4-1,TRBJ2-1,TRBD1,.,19,CASSHPGGRDRPSYNEQFF,TGCGCCAGCAGCCATCCTGGGGGCAGGGACAGACCCTCCTACAATGAGCAGTTCTTC
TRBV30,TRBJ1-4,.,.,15,CAWSVPQGPNEKLFF,TGTGCCTGGAGTGTCCCCCAAGGCCCGAACGAAAAACTGTTTTTT
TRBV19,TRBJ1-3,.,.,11,CASSAGNTIYF,TGTGCCTCGTCGGCCGGAAACACCATATATTTT
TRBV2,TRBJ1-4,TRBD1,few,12,CAGRDRGEKLFF,TGTGCCGGTCGGGACAGGGGTGAAAAACTGTTTTTT
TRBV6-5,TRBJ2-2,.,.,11,CASKVTGELFF,TGTGCCAGCAAGGTCACCGGGGAGCTGTTTTTT